Below are 32 T cell receptor beta chains sequenced from a single sample in a study of shared clonotypes between healthy human individuals. TCRdb's table, derived via immunoSEQ multiplex PCR, lists solely in-frame clones and lacks some. Altogether about 470,000 clones are present, about 85% being singletons, with the ten largest covering 13%. Sequencing was carried out using PBMCs. These receptors were taken from a middle-aged woman in good health. Some clones in this sample may be carry-over from other donors' samples.

Comments on this clone: One base away lies a much larger clone, so this may be a sequencing read error. This likely comes from a read error, as the CDR3 has no conserved phenylalanine or tryptophan at its end. The genes are TRBV5-1 and TRBJ2-7; 8 nucleotides match TRBD1. V dropped 4 bases and J dropped 2; count of bases not matched to a gene: 5. Germline CDR1 reads SGHRS; CDR2 reads YFSETQ. The CDR3 runs to 14 residues. The chain's CDR3 is CASSPGQGAYEQYL. The CDR3 DNA reads TGCGCCAGCAGCCCCGGACAGGGAGCCTACGAGCAGTACCTC.

There are a few counts of this clone. The chain links TRBV6-4 to TRBJ2-1; 8 nucleotides align to TRBD1. Germline V gene sequence: CDR1 MRHNA, CDR2 SNTAGT. Trimming at V came to 6 bases and at J to 4 bases, leaving 5 bases not matched to a gene. The CDR3 consists of 14 residues. For the CDR3, the DNA is TGTGCCAGCAGACCGGGACAGGAGTACAATGAGCAGTTCTTC. The encoded protein is CASRPGQEYNEQFF.

This clone was seen just once. This chain connects TRBV7-3 to TRBJ2-1; no firm D call. V was shortened by 2 bases and J by 2 bases, with 13 bases between the two germline ends. The germline CDR1 and CDR2 sequences are SGHTA and FQGTGA. The CDR3 has 16 amino acids. DNA for the CDR3: TGTGCCAGCAGCTTAGGGCGGACCTTTACCTACAATGAGCAGTTCTTC. Protein product: CASSLGRTFTYNEQFF.

The CDR3 loop is CASSIRPQETQYF. In nucleotides, the CDR3 is TGTGCCAGTAGTATCAGGCCCCAAGAGACCCAGTACTTC. The genes are TRBV19 and TRBJ2-5; D gene unclear. The length of the CDR3 is 13 residues. Trimming took 3 bases from V and 1 from J, leaving 6 bases between them. Germline CDR1 and CDR2: LNHDA and SQIVND (reference sequence).

CDR3 sequence (DNA): TGTGCCAGCAGCTTGGATCGGACTAGCGGGAGACACGAGCAGTTCTTC. It is translated as CASSLDRTSGRHEQFF. The V and J genes are TRBV5-5 and TRBJ2-1; 13 nucleotides line up with TRBD2. Trimming removed 0 bases from V and 10 bases from J; junction bases left unmatched: 7. CDR3 length: 16 amino acids. CDR1 and CDR2 from the germline V gene are SGHKS and YYEKEE (reference sequence).

This clone was detected a few times. This CDR3 is also generated by other DNA sequences in the sample. The V and J genes are TRBV27 and TRBJ1-5; D perhaps matches TRBD1 (6 bases). In germline, CDR1 is MNHEY, CDR2 SMNVEV (reference sequence). The CDR3 is 14 residues long. Trimming stripped 2 bases from V and 3 bases from J, with 8 bases between. The CDR3 here is CASSLQGFNQPQHF. CDR3 coding DNA: TGTGCCAGCAGTTTACAGGGGTTCAATCAGCCCCAGCATTTT.

This clone was counted only a few times. The gene calls are TRBV7-2 and TRBJ1-5; D might be TRBD1 (5 bases). Germline V CDR1 and CDR2: SGHTA, FQGNSA. The CDR3 spans 15 residues. V was pared by 6 bases and J by 2 bases, with 14 bases between. CDR3 protein: CASSVAGRGNQPQHF. CDR3 in DNA: TGTGCCAGCAGTGTGGCAGGGAGGGGCAATCAGCCCCAGCATTTT.

The chain joins TRBV5-1 to TRBJ2-2, with D perhaps being TRBD1 or TRBD2 (5 bases each). The germline V and J ends were trimmed by 2 bases and 5 bases, with 16 bases remaining between them. Per the germline V gene, CDR1 is SGHRS and CDR2 is YFSETQ. The CDR3 length is 16 residues. The CDR3 nucleotides read TGCGCCAGCAGCTTCCGGGACCCCATCGTAACCGGGGAGCTGTTTTTT. This translates into CASSFRDPIVTGELFF.

The rearrangement joins TRBV30 to TRBJ2-5; D perhaps matches TRBD2 (7 bases). CDR3 length: 14 amino acids. The germline V gene encodes CDR1 GTSNPN and CDR2 SVGIG (reference sequence). V was pared by 0 bases and J by 5 bases, with 13 bases between. The DNA of the CDR3 is TGTGCCTGGAGTGTCTCGGGGGGCTGGGAGACCCAGTACTTC. Encoded protein: CAWSVSGGWETQYF.

In this sample, this clone turned up a few times. The chain is built from TRBV21-1 and TRBJ2-2; the D segment call TRBD2 is taken from the table without a DNA check. TRBV21-1 is reported as a pseudogene. CDR3 size: 18 residues. CDR3 in amino acids: CASSQRRRCLPNTGELFF. The CDR3 nucleotides are TGTGCCAGCTCCCAAAGGAGGAGGTGTCTCCCGAACACCGGGGAGCTGTTTTTT.

J is TRBJ2-2 and V is TRBV6-1; 10 bases agree with TRBD1. The CDR3 spans 16 residues. V shed 4 bases, J shed 6 bases, and the junction held 8 bases outside the gene matches. Germline CDR1 MNHNS, CDR2 SASEGT. The CDR3 bases are TGTGCCAGCAGTGCCTTCGACAGGGGGCTTGCCGGGGAGCTGTTTTTT. It yields the protein CASSAFDRGLAGELFF.

V gene TRBV25-1 combines with J gene TRBJ2-1; 7 bases align to TRBD2. The V segment lost 1 base and the J segment 9 bases; nucleotides outside the gene matches: 9. Germline V gene sequence: CDR1 MGHDK, CDR2 SYGVNS. The CDR3 covers 15 residues. The chain's CDR3 is CASSESAGAVGEQFF. CDR3 in DNA: TGTGCCAGCAGTGAATCGGCGGGAGCTGTCGGTGAGCAGTTCTTC.

The chain uses TRBV5-4 and TRBJ1-1, with D possibly matching TRBD1 (5 bases). V dropped 4 bases and J dropped 5 bases, with 12 bases sitting between them. CDR3 length: 13 residues. Germline CDR1 and CDR2: SGHNT and YYREEE (reference sequence). The chain's CDR3 is CASSGWGVTEAFF. The DNA of the CDR3 is TGTGCCAGCAGCGGGTGGGGGGTAACTGAAGCTTTCTTT.

The chain has TRBV4-3 and TRBJ2-1; unclear D gene. The V end was cut by 0 bases, the J end by 7 bases, with 19 bases between. Germline CDR1 and CDR2: LGHNA and YSLEER. The CDR3 contains 17 residues. The CDR3 loop reads CASSQDSDFRVPNEQFF. CDR3 DNA: TGCGCCAGCAGCCAAGATTCTGACTTCCGAGTCCCTAATGAGCAGTTCTTC.

The chain carries TRBV2 and TRBJ2-1, with D tentatively TRBD2 (5 bases). Germline CDR1 SNHLY, CDR2 FYNNEI. V lost 7 bases and J 3 bases, leaving 13 bases between the germline ends. The CDR3 covers 14 residues. The CDR3 DNA reads TGTGCCAGCAACCTCCTTGGAGGCTACAATGAGCAGTTCTTC. The encoded protein is CASNLLGGYNEQFF.

This clone was found once. The CDR3 DNA is TGCGCCAGCAGTTCCTCCCCCGGCGGGAGGTACACCGGGGAGCTGTTTTTT. Amino acid sequence: CASSSSPGGRYTGELFF. This chain joins TRBV5-1 and TRBJ2-2; 8 positions match TRBD2. Germline CDR1 is SGHRS and CDR2 is YFSETQ. Unmatched junction bases numbered 12, after V lost 5 bases and J lost 3 bases. The CDR3 sequence is 17 residues long.

V is TRBV25-1 and J is TRBJ2-1; D call uncertain. CDR1 and CDR2 from the germline V gene are MGHDK and SYGVNS. This CDR3 is 13 amino acids long. V lost 1 base and J lost 7, with 8 bases in between. This CDR3 is CASSEFFPNEQFF. CDR3 bases: TGTGCCAGCAGTGAATTTTTCCCTAATGAGCAGTTCTTC.

The chain joins TRBV2 to TRBJ2-5; 11 bases are a match to TRBD1. Germline values: CDR1 SNHLY, CDR2 FYNNEI. V lost 3 bases and J lost 3; bases outside the gene matches: 6. The CDR3 consists of 16 residues. CDR3: CASSESDRGQEETQYF. The CDR3 DNA sequence: TGTGCCAGCAGTGAGTCGGACAGGGGGCAGGAAGAGACCCAGTACTTC. The complete variable domain, with remaining parts taken from reference TRBV2 and TRBJ2-5, reads EPEVTQTPSHQVTQMGQEVILRCVPISNHLYFYWYRQILGQKVEFLVSFYNNEISEKSEIFDDQFSVERPDGSNFTLKIRSTKLEDSAMYFCASSESDRGQEETQYFGPGTRLLVL.

The V call is TRBV9, the J call TRBJ2-5; TRBD2 agrees at 11 bases. With V trimmed by 4 bases and J by 5 bases, 7 bases remained unmatched. The CDR3 is made up of 15 amino acids. The germline V gene has CDR1 SGDLS and CDR2 YYNGEE. CDR3 sequence: CASSQGLAERETQYF. The CDR3 bases are TGTGCCAGCAGCCAGGGACTAGCGGAGCGGGAGACCCAGTACTTC.

The V call is TRBV10-1, the J call TRBJ2-1; the match to TRBD2 covers 7 bases. The CDR3 is 15 amino acids. V was clipped by 3 bases and J by 4 bases; unmatched bases: 6. The germline gives CDR1 WNHNN, CDR2 SYGVQD (reference sequence). CDR3 protein: CASSESGTPYNEQFF. In nucleotides, the CDR3 is TGCGCCAGCAGTGAAAGCGGGACCCCTTACAATGAGCAGTTCTTC.

The chain joins TRBV12-5 to TRBJ2-5, with D perhaps given as TRBD1 or TRBD2 (7 bases each). There are 14 residues in the CDR3. CDR1 LGHNT and CDR2 FRNRAP come from the germline V gene. Trimming took 6 bases from V and 5 from J, leaving 16 bases between them. CDR3 in amino acids: CASGQGGRVETQYF. CDR3 bases: TGTGCTAGTGGCCAGGGGGGGCGCGTGGAGACCCAGTACTTC.

The chain combines TRBV30 with TRBJ2-7; possibly TRBD1 for D (6 bases). CDR1 and CDR2 (germline): GTSNPN, SVGIG (reference sequence). This CDR3 is 13 amino acids long. Between the trimmed V and J ends, which lost 1 base and 3 bases, there was a span of 10 bases. This chain's CDR3 is CAWSEGVFYEQYF. CDR3 nucleotides: TGTGCCTGGAGTGAGGGGGTCTTCTACGAGCAGTACTTC.

This clone was found once. The chain recombines TRBV18 with TRBJ1-2; 7 bases map to TRBD1. The ends lost 2 bases at V and 6 bases at J; junction bases unmatched: 6. Germline V gene sequence: CDR1 KGHSH, CDR2 LQKENI. The CDR3 runs to 14 residues. The chain's CDR3 is CASSPETGTDGYTF. The DNA for the CDR3 is TGTGCCAGCTCACCAGAGACAGGGACGGATGGCTACACCTTC.

The chain recombines TRBV28 with TRBJ1-2, with 7 bases that match TRBD1. V was pared by 3 bases and J by 1 base, with 2 bases of the junction left unmatched. There are 14 residues in the CDR3. Germline CDR1 reads MDHEN; CDR2 reads SYDVKM. CDR3 coding DNA: TGTGCCAGCAGTTTGGGGACAGTTAACTATGGCTACACCTTC. Amino acids: CASSLGTVNYGYTF.

The chain carries TRBV6-5 and TRBJ2-5, with 7 bases identical to TRBD1. Unmatched junction bases numbered 12, after V lost 4 bases and J lost 4 bases. The germline CDR1 and CDR2 sequences are MNHEY and SVGAGI. The CDR3 has 16 residues. CDR3 sequence: CASSFSPGTAGETQYF. CDR3 nucleotide sequence: TGTGCCAGCAGTTTCTCCCCCGGGACAGCCGGAGAGACCCAGTACTTC.

CDR3 protein: CASSQGLPNTGELFF. The CDR3 DNA is TGCGCCAGCAGTCAGGGACTACCAAACACCGGGGAGCTGTTTTTT. The genes are TRBV4-1 and TRBJ2-2; 7 nucleotides align to TRBD2. This CDR3 is built from 15 residues. Germline CDR1 is MGHRA and CDR2 is YSYEKL. The V segment lost 6 bases and the J segment 2 bases; nucleotides outside the gene matches: 6.

This sequence joins TRBV28 and TRBJ1-2, with 8 bases that match TRBD1. V dropped 6 bases and J dropped 3; count of bases not matched to a gene: 21. CDR1 and CDR2 (germline): MDHEN, SYDVKM. This CDR3 spans 19 amino acids. CDR3 DNA: TGTGCCAGCAGCCGCAAAAGGGGTTTTCAGGGGGCGGACTACTATGGCTACACCTTC. Translating it yields CASSRKRGFQGADYYGYTF.

This rearrangement joins TRBV5-5 to TRBJ2-3; 13 positions agree with TRBD2. In germline, CDR1 is SGHKS, CDR2 YYEKEE (reference sequence). Trimming removed 4 bases from V and 7 bases from J; junction bases left unmatched: 3. The CDR3 is made up of 14 amino acids. The CDR3 sequence is CASSRTSGSHTQYF. As DNA, the CDR3 is TGTGCCAGCAGCAGGACTAGCGGGAGTCATACGCAGTATTTT.

V gene TRBV4-3 combines with J gene TRBJ2-7; TRBD2 matches 9 bases. The CDR3 contains 16 residues. The V gene's germline CDR1 is LGHNA and CDR2 YSLEER. V lost 0 bases to trimming and J lost 4 bases; unmatched junction nucleotides: 7. CDR3 coding DNA: TGCGCCAGCAGCCAAGATGCGGGAGGGCCAGTATACGAGCAGTACTTC. The encoded protein is CASSQDAGGPVYEQYF.

There are a few counts of this clone. CDR3: CASQGQGTTEAFF. CDR3 nucleotides: TGTGCCAGCCAGGGACAGGGAACTACTGAAGCTTTCTTT. V usage is TRBV7-3 and J usage is TRBJ1-1; 9 bases match TRBD1. V lost 8 bases to trimming and J lost 5 bases; unmatched junction nucleotides: 6. This CDR3 has 13 amino acids. The V gene's germline CDR1 is SGHTA and CDR2 FQGTGA.

This clone was seen a single time. CDR3 DNA: TGTGCCAGCAGTTTTAGACAGCCCGAGATCGACCTTAGACTCGGCTACACCTTC. As protein: CASSFRQPEIDLRLGYTF. The rearrangement uses TRBV27 and TRBJ1-2, with D tentatively TRBD1 (5 bases). The CDR3 has 18 residues. Germline CDR1 and CDR2: MNHEY and SMNVEV (reference sequence). The germline V and J ends were trimmed by 3 bases and 8 bases, with 28 bases remaining between them.

V and J are TRBV5-8 and TRBJ1-4; 7 positions match TRBD1. The CDR3 is made up of 16 amino acids. Germline trimming cut 4 bases from V and 4 bases from J; bases unmatched to any gene: 10. The germline V gene has CDR1 SGHTS and CDR2 YDEGEE. CDR3 in amino acids: CASSKSRDSLNEKLFF. CDR3 nucleotides: TGTGCCAGCAGCAAGTCCCGGGACAGTCTTAATGAAAAACTGTTTTTT.